These 28 T cell receptor beta chains came from one sample sequenced in a study of regulatory T cells in long-lasting Graves disease. Assembly of TCR beta libraries relied on iRepertoire HTBI primers together with Arm-PCR of CDR3 regions. MiXCR was run by TCRdb on the multiplex PCR reads, yielding one entry per CDR3 protein. The repertoire holds roughly 610,000 distinct CDR3 sequences, with 15% to 20% as singletons. Time point indicated: newly diagnosed GD, antithyroid drugs for less than 3 months. Isolated PBMC RNA provided the starting material for the TCR library. The sample was also linked to a second study, of T cells in Graves' hyperthyroidism and ophthalmopathy.

The specimen comprised peripheral blood mononuclear cells (PBMCs), sampled at new diagnosis, from a patient treated with antithyroid drugs. The source is a man aged 18 to 29 with Graves disease.

This clonotype was counted once. The likely explanation is a read error, given a far larger clone one base away. The V gene is TRBV3-1, the J gene TRBJ2-3, with D perhaps given as TRBD1 or TRBD2 (5 bases each). Per germline, CDR1 LGHDT and CDR2 YNNKEL (reference sequence). Trimming stripped 5 bases from V and 10 bases from J, with 19 bases between. The length of the CDR3 is 14 residues. CDR3 in DNA: TGTGCCAGCAGCTCCATAGGGACGGCTGATTCGCAGTATTTT. It codes for CASSSIGTADSQYF.

The rearrangement uses TRBV9 and TRBJ1-6, with D tentatively TRBD1 (6 bases). Germline V gives CDR1 SGDLS, CDR2 YYNGEE. The CDR3 sequence is 17 residues long. With 4 bases removed from V and 1 base from J, the gap between germline ends came to 15 bases. The CDR3 DNA sequence: TGTGCCAGCAGCCCACAGGGAGGGTTATCCTATAATTCACCCCTCCACTTT. It yields the protein CASSPQGGLSYNSPLHF.

This clonotype appeared a few times. This chain links TRBV27 with TRBJ2-7, with D tentatively TRBD1 (5 bases). V dropped 1 base and J dropped 2 bases, with 12 bases sitting between them. Germline values: CDR1 MNHEY, CDR2 SMNVEV (reference sequence). The CDR3 is made up of 15 amino acids. The CDR3 DNA sequence: TGTGCCAGCAGTTTATTTCAGGGTCCTACCTACGAGCAGTACTTC. Residues: CASSLFQGPTYEQYF.

V gene TRBV30 combines with J gene TRBJ1-1; the D is unclear. CDR1 GTSNPN and CDR2 SVGIG come from the germline V gene (reference sequence). V was pared by 2 bases and J by 3 bases, with 7 bases between. The CDR3 spans 12 residues. In DNA, the CDR3 is TGTGCCTGGAGTCCCGGTGACACTGAAGCTTTCTTT. Translating gives CAWSPGDTEAFF.

This clonotype has a count of ten or more. The chain joins TRBV7-3 to TRBJ2-1, with a possible D match to TRBD2 (6 bases). The CDR3 runs 21 residues. Germline CDR1 SGHTA, CDR2 FQGTGA. The germline V and J ends were trimmed by 1 base and 0 bases, with 25 bases remaining between them. The CDR3 region has the DNA TGTGCCAGCAGCTTAATAGGGAAGAGCCTAGCGAGATCGACCTCCTACAATGAGCAGTTCTTC. Amino acids: CASSLIGKSLARSTSYNEQFF.

The chain links TRBV4-1 to TRBJ2-7, with 10 nucleotides matching TRBD2. The germline CDR1 and CDR2 sequences are MGHRA and YSYEKL. Germline trimming cut 1 base from V and 7 bases from J; bases unmatched to any gene: 7. This CDR3 has 15 residues. The CDR3: CASSQGVAGGREQYF. CDR3 DNA: TGCGCCAGCAGCCAAGGTGTAGCGGGAGGTCGAGAGCAGTACTTC.

The V call is TRBV4-1, the J call TRBJ2-7, with 11 bases fitting TRBD2. The germline V gene has CDR1 MGHRA and CDR2 YSYEKL. Trimming took 1 base from V and 2 from J; bases not matched to a gene: 7. The CDR3 runs to 17 residues. CDR3 nucleotides: TGCGCCAGCAGCCAAGGTCTACTAGCGGGAGACCCCTACGAGCAGTACTTC. Translated: CASSQGLLAGDPYEQYF.

This clonotype was observed a few times. V is TRBV13 and J is TRBJ2-5; D is unclear. The CDR3 runs to 16 residues. V lost 2 bases to trimming and J lost 5 bases, with 18 bases between them. Germline CDR1 reads PRHDT; CDR2 reads FYEKMQ (reference sequence). CDR3 coding DNA: TGTGCCAGCAGCTTACAGACGACCAAGGTTCGGGAGACCCAGTACTTC. Amino acid sequence: CASSLQTTKVRETQYF.

This clonotype was observed many times. This chain uses TRBV11-2 with TRBJ2-1, with D unclear. Trimming pared 4 bases from V and 0 bases from J, leaving 16 bases between. CDR1 is SGHAT, CDR2 FQNNGV, per germline. This CDR3 is 17 amino acids long. The CDR3 nucleotides read TGTGCCAGCAGCTCCCGTCCGGGCTTCAGCTCCTACAATGAGCAGTTCTTC. This translates into CASSSRPGFSSYNEQFF.

This clonotype was picked up a small number of times. DNA of the CDR3: TGCAGTGCCACCCCGCACGGAGCTCGCTCCTACAATGAGCAGTTCTTC. It yields the protein CSATPHGARSYNEQFF. V and J are TRBV20-1 and TRBJ2-1; D is uncertain. This CDR3 spans 16 amino acids. Trimming took off 6 bases at V and 0 bases at J, with 18 bases between the two ends. The V gene's germline CDR1 is DFQATT and CDR2 SNEGSKA (reference sequence).

This clonotype has just a few counts. One junction end does not reproduce the germline sequence, and a read error may be involved. This rearrangement joins TRBV20-1 to TRBJ2-7, with 9 bases fitting TRBD1. Germline assignment: CDR1 DFQATT and CDR2 SNEGSKA (reference sequence). The CDR3 length is 15 residues. The CDR3 nucleotides are TGCAGTGCTATTTTCACCGGGACAGGGAACTACGGGCAGTACTTC. This gives the protein CSAIFTGTGNYGQYF.

CDR3 in DNA: TGCAGTGCTCCTGGACAGGGGTCCTACAATGAGCAGTTCTTC. The encoded protein is CSAPGQGSYNEQFF. The V call is TRBV20-1, the J call TRBJ2-1; 9 nucleotides line up with TRBD1. The CDR3 is 14 amino acids. The germline gives CDR1 DFQATT, CDR2 SNEGSKA (reference sequence). Trimming took 5 bases from V and 1 from J; bases not matched to a gene: 3.

The V gene is TRBV29-1, the J gene TRBJ2-5; D might be TRBD1 (5 bases). The germline V and J ends were trimmed by 6 bases and 1 base, with 9 bases remaining between them. Germline lookup yields CDR1 SQVTM and CDR2 ANQGSEA. This CDR3 has 12 amino acids. The CDR3 sequence is CSVRQSQETQYF. The CDR3 DNA follows: TGCAGCGTCCGACAGAGCCAAGAGACCCAGTACTTC.

This clonotype has only a few counts. This chain uses TRBV5-5 with TRBJ1-2, with 7 bases that match TRBD1. This CDR3 contains 15 residues. Per the germline V gene, CDR1 is SGHKS and CDR2 is YYEKEE (reference sequence). The trim removed 4 bases at V and 7 bases at J, leaving 13 bases unmatched. CDR3 sequence: CASSPTGTVGVGYTF. Here the CDR3 DNA reads TGTGCCAGCAGCCCGACCGGGACAGTGGGGGTTGGCTACACCTTC.

This clonotype was picked up many times. This chain uses TRBV6-1 with TRBJ1-5, with D perhaps matching TRBD1 (6 bases). Germline-derived CDR1 and CDR2 are MNHNS and SASEGT. The V and J ends lost 0 bases and 5 bases respectively, with 11 bases between them. The CDR3 totals 15 residues. In nucleotides, the CDR3 is TGTGCCAGCAGTGAAGCTCAGGGGCGTCATCAGCCCCAGCATTTT. Residues: CASSEAQGRHQPQHF.

The gene calls are TRBV20-1 and TRBJ1-6, with TRBD1 matching over 7 bases. The V gene's germline CDR1 is DFQATT and CDR2 SNEGSKA (reference sequence). V was pared by 1 base and J by 7 bases, with 7 bases of the junction left unmatched. This CDR3 is built from 15 residues. Written as DNA, the CDR3 is TGCAGTGCTAGAGGGGGTGGGACAGAGAATTCACCCCTCCACTTT. Its translation is CSARGGGTENSPLHF.

Only a few counts were recorded for this clonotype. The V gene is TRBV20-1, the J gene TRBJ1-4, with D possibly matching TRBD1 (6 bases). This CDR3 is 15 amino acids long. From germline, CDR1 is DFQATT and CDR2 SNEGSKA (reference sequence). Trimming stripped 0 bases from V and 5 bases from J, with 13 bases between. The CDR3 region has the DNA TGCAGTGCTAGAGATGATGGACAGTCGAATGAAAAACTGTTTTTT. Translating it yields CSARDDGQSNEKLFF.

The chain has TRBV5-1 and TRBJ2-3, with TRBD1 identical over 9 bases. Germline loops: CDR1 SGHRS, CDR2 YFSETQ. V trimming: 4 bases; J trimming: 2 bases; junction bases outside the gene matches: 17. The CDR3 spans 19 residues. In nucleotides, the CDR3 is TGCGCCAGCAGCGGACAGGGGCCCTCCCGTCCGGAATACACAGATACGCAGTATTTT. It specifies CASSGQGPSRPEYTDTQYF.

This clonotype was found many times. The chain links TRBV7-2 to TRBJ1-6; D not certain. Germline lookup yields CDR1 SGHTA and CDR2 FQGNSA. Trimming cost V 1 base and J 9 bases, with 10 bases left between them. The CDR3 covers 14 residues. The DNA of the CDR3 is TGTGCCAGCAGCTTAGTCCCGTTTACTTCACCCCTCCACTTT. This sequence encodes CASSLVPFTSPLHF.

Many counts were recorded for this clonotype. The chain links TRBV10-2 to TRBJ1-5; D is ambiguous. The CDR3 spans 13 residues. The V end was cut by 1 base, the J end by 7 bases, with 8 bases between. CDR1 and CDR2 (germline): WSHSY, SAAADI. The CDR3 here is CASSELLVQPQHF. The CDR3 DNA reads TGCGCCAGCAGTGAGTTACTTGTGCAGCCCCAGCATTTT.

This clonotype was seen ten or more times. The chain has TRBV7-9 and TRBJ2-5; D is perhaps TRBD2 (6 bases). V dropped 5 bases and J dropped 1 base, with 17 bases sitting between them. Germline values: CDR1 SEHNR, CDR2 FQNEAQ (reference sequence). This CDR3 contains 16 residues. Here the CDR3 reads CASSASGTGAQETQYF. The CDR3 region has the DNA TGTGCCAGCAGCGCCTCCGGGACGGGAGCCCAAGAGACCCAGTACTTC. Combining the CDR3 with reference TRBV7-9 and TRBJ2-5 gives the whole variable domain DTGVSQNPRHKITKRGQNVTFRCDPISEHNRLYWYRQTLGQGPEFLTYFQNEAQLEKSRLLSDRFSAERPKGSFSTLEIQRTEQGDSAMYLCASSASGTGAQETQYFGPGTRLLVL.

This clonotype was counted once. CDR3 DNA: TGTGCCAGCAGAGGTGTCAGGTACTCTAACTATGGCTACACCTTC. This gives the protein CASRGVRYSNYGYTF. The chain couples TRBV27 to TRBJ1-2; unclear D gene. CDR3 size: 15 residues. CDR1 and CDR2 (germline): MNHEY, SMNVEV (reference sequence). With 6 bases removed from V and 0 bases from J, the gap between germline ends came to 14 bases.

This clonotype appeared once. The chain recombines TRBV6-1 with TRBJ2-3; 9 nucleotides align to TRBD2. Germline trimming cut 5 bases from V and 11 bases from J; bases unmatched to any gene: 11. Germline V CDR1 and CDR2: MNHNS, SASEGT. CDR3 length: 14 residues. The CDR3 sequence: CASSPGGRASGQYF. The CDR3 DNA follows: TGTGCCAGCAGTCCCGGCGGGAGGGCCTCGGGGCAGTATTTT.

This clonotype was observed many times. DNA of the CDR3: TGTGCCACGGCGAGGGAGGGGACTGAAGCTTTCTTT. Its translation: CATAREGTEAFF. The chain couples TRBV10-3 to TRBJ1-1; D may be TRBD1 (5 bases). The CDR3 covers 12 residues. Trimming pared 10 bases from V and 5 bases from J, leaving 14 bases between. Germline lookup yields CDR1 ENHRY and CDR2 SYGVKD.

This clonotype was counted many times. V usage is TRBV2 and J usage is TRBJ1-3; D gene ambiguous. CDR3 length: 13 residues. Germline V lookup: CDR1 SNHLY, CDR2 FYNNEI. Trimming removed 5 bases at V and 4 bases at J, with 9 bases between. The CDR3 sequence: CASSRPAGNTIYF. The CDR3 coding sequence is TGTGCCAGCAGTAGACCGGCCGGAAACACCATATATTTT.

This clonotype was recorded many times. The chain joins TRBV28 to TRBJ2-3; 10 positions agree with TRBD2. Trimming at V came to 7 bases and at J to 3 bases, leaving 4 bases not matched to a gene. Germline lookup yields CDR1 MDHEN and CDR2 SYDVKM. The CDR3 covers 14 residues. The CDR3 DNA reads as TGTGCCAGCACCCAAGCGGGAGGGACAGATACGCAGTATTTT. Translation: CASTQAGGTDTQYF.

The rearrangement links TRBV7-2 to TRBJ1-6; possible D gene TRBD1, 5 bases. The CDR3 is 15 amino acids. The ends were cut back, 5 bases at V and 10 bases at J, with 18 bases in the middle. Germline CDR1 is SGHTA and CDR2 is FQGNSA. The CDR3 loop is CASSTRGRGESPLHF. In nucleotides, the CDR3 is TGTGCCAGCAGCACGCGGGGACGGGGGGAATCACCCCTCCACTTT.

This clonotype came up many times. This chain joins TRBV30 and TRBJ2-7; no clear D gene. The CDR3 extends over 13 amino acids. Germline lookup yields CDR1 GTSNPN and CDR2 SVGIG (reference sequence). V shed 5 bases and J shed 5 bases, with 16 bases lying between them. The CDR3 spells CAWSRTPRDEQYF. The CDR3 region has the DNA TGTGCCTGGTCCCGGACGCCTAGGGACGAGCAGTACTTC. Looking up the rest from reference TRBV30 and TRBJ2-7 gives the full variable domain: SQTIHQWPATLVQPVGSPLSLECTVEGTSNPNLYWYRQAAGRGLQLLFYSVGIGQISSEVPQNLSASRPQDRQFILSSKKLLLSDSGFYLCAWSRTPRDEQYFGPGTRLTVT.